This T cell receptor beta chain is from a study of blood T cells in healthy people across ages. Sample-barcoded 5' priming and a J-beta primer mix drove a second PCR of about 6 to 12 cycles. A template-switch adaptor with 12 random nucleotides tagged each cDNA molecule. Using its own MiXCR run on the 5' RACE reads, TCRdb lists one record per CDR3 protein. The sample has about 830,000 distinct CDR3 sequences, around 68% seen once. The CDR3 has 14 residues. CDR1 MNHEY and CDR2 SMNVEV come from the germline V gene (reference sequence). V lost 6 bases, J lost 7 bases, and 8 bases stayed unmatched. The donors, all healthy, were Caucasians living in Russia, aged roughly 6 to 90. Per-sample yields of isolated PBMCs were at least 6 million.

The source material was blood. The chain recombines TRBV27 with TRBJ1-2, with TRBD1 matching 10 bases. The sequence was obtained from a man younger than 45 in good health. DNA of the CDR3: TGTGCCAGCAGCCCTCGACAGGGGGCGCGTGGCTACACCTTC. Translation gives CASSPRQGARGYTF.